A selection of T cell receptor beta chains follows, all from one sample in a study of OX40 agonist ivuxolimab in advanced cancers. Some clones are missing from TCRdb's copy, which holds only in-frame ones; the method was immunoSEQ multiplex PCR. The data hold 50,000 to 65,000 clones, with around 93% observed a single time. The source material was CD4+ or CD8+ T cells sorted from blood, sampled in a trial of the OX40 agonist ivuxolimab. These receptors were obtained from an adult with an advanced solid tumor such as melanoma, head and neck, liver or kidney cancer. CDR3s include the opening cysteine and the closing phenylalanine or tryptophan. D genes are given only for firm matches. Clone size is stated in some rows and not others, as once, few, many or a class when expanded.

v_call d_call clone_size cdr3_aa
TRBV6-1 TRBD1 few CASSEGQGSYEQYF
TRBV19 TRBD1 once CASSPTGGFGQPQHF
TRBV9 NA once CASSVAGAGTEAFF
TRBV25-1 NA NA CASSEWESGTGPQHF
TRBV9 NA NA CASSPEPTTAGEVQYF
TRBV5-1 NA NA CASSLEGWGSNEQFF
TRBV13 NA NA CASTGPGKPNYGYTF
TRBV27 TRBD1 once CASSFEQGMNTEAFF
TRBV11-1 NA NA CASSLEGNYEQYF
TRBV4-1 NA few CASSQLGTSPTDTQYF
TRBV9 TRBD2 NA CATGPTGGVNEQFF